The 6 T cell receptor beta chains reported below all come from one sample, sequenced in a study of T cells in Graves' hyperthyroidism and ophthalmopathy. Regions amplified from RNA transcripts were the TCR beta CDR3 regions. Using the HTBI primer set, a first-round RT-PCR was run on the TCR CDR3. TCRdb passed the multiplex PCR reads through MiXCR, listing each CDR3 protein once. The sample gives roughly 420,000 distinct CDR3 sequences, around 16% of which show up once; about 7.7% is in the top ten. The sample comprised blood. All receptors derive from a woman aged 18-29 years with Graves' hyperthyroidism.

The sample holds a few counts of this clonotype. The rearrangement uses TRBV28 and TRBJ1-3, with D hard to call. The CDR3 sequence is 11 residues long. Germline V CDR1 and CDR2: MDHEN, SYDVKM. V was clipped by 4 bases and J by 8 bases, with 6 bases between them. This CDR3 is CASSSTDTIYF. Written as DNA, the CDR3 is TGTGCCAGCAGTTCAACGGACACCATATATTTT.

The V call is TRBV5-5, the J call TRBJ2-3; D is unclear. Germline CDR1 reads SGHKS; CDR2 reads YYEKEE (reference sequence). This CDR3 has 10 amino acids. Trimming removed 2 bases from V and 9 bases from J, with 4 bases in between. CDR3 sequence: CASSLRTQYF. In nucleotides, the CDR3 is TGTGCCAGCAGCTTAAGGACGCAGTATTTT.

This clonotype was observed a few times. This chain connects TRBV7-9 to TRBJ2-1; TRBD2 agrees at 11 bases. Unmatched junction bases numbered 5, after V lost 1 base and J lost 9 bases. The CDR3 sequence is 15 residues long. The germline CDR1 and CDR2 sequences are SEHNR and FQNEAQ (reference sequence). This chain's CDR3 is CASSLVSGGAGEQFF. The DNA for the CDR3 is TGTGCCAGCAGCTTAGTTAGCGGGGGGGCCGGTGAGCAGTTCTTC.

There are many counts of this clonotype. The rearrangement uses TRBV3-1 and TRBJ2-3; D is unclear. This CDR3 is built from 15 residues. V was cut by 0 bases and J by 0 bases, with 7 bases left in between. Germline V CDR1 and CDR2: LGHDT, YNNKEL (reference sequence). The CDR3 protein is CASSQDQDSTDTQYF. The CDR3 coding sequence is TGTGCCAGCAGCCAAGATCAAGATAGCACAGATACGCAGTATTTT.

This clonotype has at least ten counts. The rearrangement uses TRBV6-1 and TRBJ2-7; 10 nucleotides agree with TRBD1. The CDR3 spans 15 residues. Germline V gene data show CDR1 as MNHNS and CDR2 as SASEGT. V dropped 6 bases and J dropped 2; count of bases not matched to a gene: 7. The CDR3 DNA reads TGTGCCAGCAGCCAGGGACAGGGGAACACCTACGAGCAGTACTTC. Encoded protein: CASSQGQGNTYEQYF.

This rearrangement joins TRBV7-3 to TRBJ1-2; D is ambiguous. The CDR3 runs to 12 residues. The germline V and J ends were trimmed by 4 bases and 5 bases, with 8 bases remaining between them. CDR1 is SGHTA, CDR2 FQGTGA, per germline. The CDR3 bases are TGTGCCAGCAGCTCACGTAGATATGGCTACACCTTC. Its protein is CASSSRRYGYTF.